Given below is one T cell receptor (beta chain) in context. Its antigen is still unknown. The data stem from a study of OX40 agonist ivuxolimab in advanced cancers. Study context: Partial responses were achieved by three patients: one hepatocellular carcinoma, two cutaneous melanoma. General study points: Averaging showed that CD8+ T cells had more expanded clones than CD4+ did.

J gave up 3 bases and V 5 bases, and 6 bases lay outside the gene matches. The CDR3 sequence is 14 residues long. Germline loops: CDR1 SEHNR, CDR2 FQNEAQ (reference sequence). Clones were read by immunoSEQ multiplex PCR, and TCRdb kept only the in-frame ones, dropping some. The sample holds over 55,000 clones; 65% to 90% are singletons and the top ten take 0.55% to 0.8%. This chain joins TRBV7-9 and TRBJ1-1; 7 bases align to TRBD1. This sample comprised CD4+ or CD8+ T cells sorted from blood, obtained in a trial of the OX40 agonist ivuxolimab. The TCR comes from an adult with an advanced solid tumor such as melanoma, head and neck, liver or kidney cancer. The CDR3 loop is CASSRYQGDTEAFF. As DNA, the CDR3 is TGTGCCAGCAGCAGATATCAGGGGGACACTGAAGCTTTCTTT.